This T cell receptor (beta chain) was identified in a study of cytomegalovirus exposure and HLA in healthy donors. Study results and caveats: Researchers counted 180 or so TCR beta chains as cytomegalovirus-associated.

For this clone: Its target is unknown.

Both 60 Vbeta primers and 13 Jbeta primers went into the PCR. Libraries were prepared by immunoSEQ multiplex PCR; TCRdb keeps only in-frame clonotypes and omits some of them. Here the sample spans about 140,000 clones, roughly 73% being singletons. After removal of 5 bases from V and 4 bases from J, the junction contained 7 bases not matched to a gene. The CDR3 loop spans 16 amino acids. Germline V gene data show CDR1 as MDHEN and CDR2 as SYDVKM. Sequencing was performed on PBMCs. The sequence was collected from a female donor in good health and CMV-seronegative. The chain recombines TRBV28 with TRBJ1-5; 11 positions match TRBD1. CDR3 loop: CASSHAGQGDNQPQHF. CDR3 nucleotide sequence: TGTGCCAGCAGTCACGCGGGACAGGGGGATAATCAGCCCCAGCATTTT.